This is a list of T cell receptor beta chains from one sample in a study of T cells in localized non-small cell lung cancer. Here immunoSEQ multiplex PCR was the method, and the copy in TCRdb shows in-frame clones only, minus some. The sample yields about 52,000 clones, over 60% seen once. The sample in question was PBMCs, obtained before any cancer treatment. Receptors originate from a woman aged 35 to 69 with stage II lung adenocarcinoma. The CDR3 runs from the conserved cysteine through the conserved F or W. Rows may omit the clone size; those that give it use once, few, many or a size class.

size | V | CDR3
once | TRBV7-2 | CASSARSEPQHF
NA | TRBV7-8 | CASSPNRTVSKKLFF
NA | TRBV5-1 | CASSSDRFGETQYF
NA | TRBV6-6 | CASSPDSDTQYF
few | TRBV5-4 | CASRSQGSEQYF
NA | TRBV27 | CASSKPGGRGTEAFF
NA | TRBV19 | CASTIKGRGYPREAFF
NA | TRBV7-2 | CASSLQGADTEAFF
NA | TRBV28 | CASSTGTYGYTF
NA | TRBV19 | CASSIDSLPSGEQFF
NA | TRBV6-1 | CASSWTVDSNQPQHF
NA | TRBV29-1 | CSVEGQGYEQYF
NA | TRBV5-4 | CASSLGLAQPQHF
NA | TRBV4-3 | CASSQGLSSYEQYF
NA | TRBV6-1 | CASSPRQVYRETQYF
NA | TRBV7-9 | CASSPPGTNTGELFF
NA | TRBV27 | CASLPLSGANVLTF
few | TRBV6-6 | CATGGHTEAFF
NA | TRBV29-1 | CSVDSSGGNEQFF
NA | TRBV19 | CASSIGSGGAPGELFF
NA | TRBV19 | CASSSTGGNIQYF